What follows are 24 T cell receptor beta chains derived from one specimen sequenced in a study of T cells in Graves' hyperthyroidism and ophthalmopathy. There were TCR beta CDR3 regions amplified from RNA transcripts. First-round RT-PCR targeting the TCR CDR3 was performed with the HTBI primer set. Using its own MiXCR run on the multiplex PCR reads, TCRdb lists one record per CDR3 protein. The data contain around 620,000 distinct CDR3 sequences, 14% of them singletons. Sequencing was done on a sample of blood. Receptor source: a woman aged 18-30 years with Graves' ophthalmopathy.

Turning to this clonotype: An end of the junction does not agree with germline; a read error may underlie this. The V call is TRBV7-2, the J call TRBJ1-3, with 7 bases that match TRBD1. There are 15 residues in the CDR3. Per the germline V gene, CDR1 is SGHTA and CDR2 is FQGNSA. The CDR3 here is CASSLNQGGGSTIYF. DNA of the CDR3: TGTGCCAGCAGCCTCAATCAGGGGGGAGGAAGCACCATATATTTT. Drawing the rest from reference TRBV7-2 and TRBJ1-3, the complete variable domain is GAGVSQSPSNKVTEKGKDVELRCDPISGHTALYWYRQSLGQGLEFLIYFQGNSAPDKSGLPSDRFSAERTGGSVSTLTIQRTQQEDSAVYLCASSLNQGGGSTIYFGEGSWLTVV.

This clonotype has ten or more counts. This chain uses TRBV7-2 with TRBJ2-3; the D gene is possibly TRBD2 (6 bases). Trimming removed 5 bases at V and 0 bases at J, with 15 bases between. The germline V gene has CDR1 SGHTA and CDR2 FQGNSA. This CDR3 region has 16 residues. The CDR3 DNA follows: TGTGCCAGCAGCACCCGAATAGCGGAGAGCACAGATACGCAGTATTTT. Its translation is CASSTRIAESTDTQYF.

Regarding this clonotype: Being one base from a much bigger clone, this may be a read error. The genes are TRBV29-1 and TRBJ2-3, with 11 bases matching TRBD2. J lost 4 bases, V lost 4 bases, and 7 bases had no gene match. CDR1 and CDR2 from the germline V gene are SQVTM and ANQGSEA. This CDR3 contains 15 residues. The CDR3 sequence: CSVVTSGRVADTQYF. The CDR3 region has the DNA TGCAGCGTTGTTACTAGCGGGAGAGTAGCAGATACGCAGTATTTT.

At least ten counts were recorded for this clonotype. The rearrangement links TRBV3-1 to TRBJ2-5; possibly TRBD1 for D (5 bases). Trimming left V 2 bases short and J 1 base short, with 14 bases between. CDR3 size: 16 residues. Per germline, CDR1 LGHDT and CDR2 YNNKEL (reference sequence). CDR3 sequence (DNA): TGTGCCAGCAGCCAAAACCCGACAAGGGGCCAAGAGACCCAGTACTTC. Residues: CASSQNPTRGQETQYF.

This clonotype was counted ten times or more. The rearrangement joins TRBV29-1 to TRBJ2-3; TRBD1 agrees at 10 bases. This CDR3 region has 18 residues. Germline trimming cut 2 bases from V and 1 base from J; bases unmatched to any gene: 12. The germline V gene encodes CDR1 SQVTM and CDR2 ANQGSEA. CDR3 amino acids: CSVEPRLGGTGGTDTQYF. The CDR3 nucleotides read TGCAGCGTTGAACCCCGACTGGGTGGGACAGGGGGCACAGATACGCAGTATTTT.

This clonotype was recorded many times. CDR3 coding DNA: TGTGCCAGCAGCTCTCGGCCTACGGTAGCGGGAGGGCCCCTCTGGGGGAATGAGCAGTTCTTC. Translation gives CASSSRPTVAGGPLWGNEQFF. J is TRBJ2-1 and V is TRBV12-3 or TRBV12-4, with 11 nucleotides matching TRBD2. The CDR3 runs 21 residues. J was trimmed by 7 bases and V by 6 bases; bases with no gene match: 26.

This clonotype has a count of ten or more. The V gene is TRBV2, the J gene TRBJ2-4; D might be TRBD2 (6 bases). Germline lookup yields CDR1 SNHLY and CDR2 FYNNEI. CDR3 length: 15 amino acids. V was clipped by 5 bases and J by 1 base, with 12 bases between them. The CDR3 bases are TGTGCCAGCAGTCCAAGGAGGGGTGCCAAAAACATTCAGTACTTC. Encoded protein: CASSPRRGAKNIQYF. The variable domain in full, completed from reference TRBV2 and TRBJ2-4, reads EPEVTQTPSHQVTQMGQEVILRCVPISNHLYFYWYRQILGQKVEFLVSFYNNEISEKSEIFDDQFSVERPDGSNFTLKIRSTKLEDSAMYFCASSPRRGAKNIQYFGAGTRLSVL.

This clonotype showed up just once. The chain couples TRBV7-6 to TRBJ2-7; no definite D call. V was shortened by 4 bases and J by 1 base, with 11 bases between the two germline ends. Per the germline V gene, CDR1 is SGHVS and CDR2 is FNYEAQ. The CDR3 extends over 14 amino acids. CDR3 sequence reads: CASSSPHKSYEQYF. The CDR3 region has the DNA TGTGCCAGCAGCTCACCACACAAATCCTACGAGCAGTACTTC.

The rearrangement uses TRBV7-4 and TRBJ2-7; D gene ambiguous. This CDR3 is 17 amino acids long. Germline loops: CDR1 SGHVT, CDR2 SQSDAQ. V gave up 5 bases and J gave up 3 bases, with 23 bases separating them. The DNA of the CDR3 is TGTGCCAGCAGCCATAAGGGCTCCAATCAAGAAGACTACGAGCAGTACTTC. The encoded protein is CASSHKGSNQEDYEQYF.

In this sample, this clonotype turned up many times. This sequence joins TRBV27 and TRBJ2-2; D is undetermined. Germline V gene sequence: CDR1 MNHEY, CDR2 SMNVEV (reference sequence). Trimming cost V 3 bases and J 6 bases, with 5 bases left between them. The CDR3 has 12 residues. CDR3 in amino acids: CASSFRAGELFF. As DNA, the CDR3 is TGTGCCAGCAGTTTTAGGGCCGGGGAGCTGTTTTTT.

As to this clonotype: Just one base apart from a much larger clone, this may be a read error. V is TRBV28 and J is TRBJ2-3, with TRBD2 identical over 8 bases. V lost 5 bases to trimming and J lost 4 bases; unmatched junction nucleotides: 2. The CDR3 is 13 residues long. Germline V lookup: CDR1 MDHEN, CDR2 SYDVKM. The CDR3 DNA sequence: TGTGCCAGCAGTAGCGGGGGCCCAGATACGCAGTATTTT. Protein product: CASSSGGPDTQYF.

The chain has TRBV12-3 or TRBV12-4 and TRBJ2-7; 10 bases agree with TRBD2. This CDR3 has 15 amino acids. With V trimmed by 7 bases and J by 2 bases, 8 bases remained unmatched. DNA of the CDR3: TGTGCCAGCACCTATAGCGGGAGGCCCGCCTACGAGCAGTACTTC. Residues: CASTYSGRPAYEQYF.

This clonotype was counted only a few times. The rearrangement links TRBV5-1 to TRBJ2-7; 9 bases map to TRBD2. V was clipped by 5 bases and J by 2 bases; unmatched bases: 5. Germline V gene sequence: CDR1 SGHRS, CDR2 YFSETQ. CDR3 length: 14 amino acids. CDR3 sequence (DNA): TGCGCCAGCAGGGTTAGCGGGAGTACCTACGAGCAGTACTTC. Protein sequence: CASRVSGSTYEQYF. The complete variable domain, with remaining parts taken from reference TRBV5-1 and TRBJ2-7, reads KAGVTQTPRYLIKTRGQQVTLSCSPISGHRSVSWYQQTPGQGLQFLFEYFSETQRNKGNFPGRFSGRQFSNSRSEMNVSTLELGDSALYLCASRVSGSTYEQYFGPGTRLTVT.

Turning to this clonotype: Its ends do not fully match the called genes, so a read error is possible. The chain combines TRBV2 with TRBJ2-3; 9 bases are shared with TRBD2. Per the germline V gene, CDR1 is SNHLY and CDR2 is FYNNEI. The CDR3 totals 16 residues. The DNA for the CDR3 is TGCGCCAGCAGCCAGCCGTTAGCGGGAGGCACAGATACGCAGTATTTT. Translated: CASSQPLAGGTDTQYF.

The chain combines TRBV9 with TRBJ1-2; no clear D. CDR3 length: 14 residues. Trimming removed 0 bases from V and 2 bases from J, with 8 bases in between. CDR1 is SGDLS, CDR2 YYNGEE, per germline. As DNA, the CDR3 is TGTGCCAGCAGCGTAGTGGAGCGAAACTATGGCTACACCTTC. Its translation is CASSVVERNYGYTF.

This clonotype was recorded at least ten times. V and J are TRBV3-1 and TRBJ2-3; 7 bases fit TRBD2. Germline V gene lookup returns CDR1 LGHDT and CDR2 YNNKEL (reference sequence). CDR3 length equals 16 residues. With V trimmed by 4 bases and J by 6 bases, 13 bases remained unmatched. The CDR3 spells CASSPTGLYAQDTQYF. CDR3 nucleotides: TGTGCCAGCAGCCCAACGGGACTATACGCACAGGATACGCAGTATTTT.

At least ten counts were recorded for this clonotype. The chain uses TRBV28 and TRBJ2-3, with TRBD2 matching over 9 bases. Germline V lookup: CDR1 MDHEN, CDR2 SYDVKM. With 1 base clipped from V and 2 bases from J, the junction kept 1 base outside the gene matches. The CDR3 length is 15 residues. CDR3 region: CASSLSGLATDTQYF. Written as DNA, the CDR3 is TGTGCCAGCAGTTTATCGGGACTAGCCACAGATACGCAGTATTTT.

Concerning this clonotype itself: Being one base from a much bigger clone, this may be a read error. The V and J genes are TRBV2 and TRBJ1-2; D gene uncertain. The germline CDR1 and CDR2 sequences are SNHLY and FYNNEI. The CDR3 contains 20 residues. The CDR3, as DNA: TGTGCCAGCAGTGAAGGGAAGAGGCTTTACAGCCAAAGGACTAACTATGGCTACGCCTTC. This codes for CASSEGKRLYSQRTNYGYAF. Complete variable domain (other parts from reference TRBV2 and TRBJ1-2): EPEVTQTPSHQVTQMGQEVILRCVPISNHLYFYWYRQILGQKVEFLVSFYNNEISEKSEIFDDQFSVERPDGSNFTLKIRSTKLEDSAMYFCASSEGKRLYSQRTNYGYAFGSGTRLTVV.

The chain employs TRBV30 and TRBJ1-1, with D uncertain. The CDR3 consists of 14 residues. V was cut by 0 bases and J by 1 base, with 9 bases left in between. Germline V CDR1 and CDR2: GTSNPN, SVGIG (reference sequence). CDR3 region: CAWSVGRQNTEAFF. The DNA of the CDR3 is TGTGCCTGGAGTGTGGGTAGACAGAACACTGAAGCTTTCTTT.

The chain carries TRBV7-3 and TRBJ2-2; D is tentatively TRBD1 or TRBD2 (5 bases each). Germline CDR1 is SGHTA and CDR2 is FQGTGA. The CDR3 has 15 amino acids. Between the trimmed V and J ends, which lost 2 bases and 2 bases, there was a span of 9 bases. As DNA, the CDR3 is TGTGCCAGCAGCTTACGAGGGGCAAACACCGGGGAGCTGTTTTTT. This gives the protein CASSLRGANTGELFF.

For the CDR3, the DNA is TGTGCCAGCAGCCCCCTGGGGACCGGGGAGCTGTTTTTT. Protein: CASSPLGTGELFF. The chain uses TRBV7-9 and TRBJ2-2; D uncertain. The V gene's germline CDR1 is SEHNR and CDR2 FQNEAQ (reference sequence). CDR3 length equals 13 residues. The V gene lost 5 bases and the J gene lost 5 bases, with 9 bases spanning the gap.

CDR3 sequence: CASSSPRQAQETQYF. The DNA of the CDR3 is TGTGCCAGCAGCTCACCCCGACAGGCCCAAGAGACCCAGTACTTC. The J gene is TRBJ2-5, the V gene TRBV7-2, with D possibly being TRBD1 (6 bases). Trimming cost V 4 bases and J 1 base, with 13 bases left between them. Germline lookup yields CDR1 SGHTA and CDR2 FQGNSA. The CDR3 extends over 15 amino acids. Together with reference TRBV7-2 and TRBJ2-5, the CDR3 gives the full variable domain: GAGVSQSPSNKVTEKGKDVELRCDPISGHTALYWYRQSLGQGLEFLIYFQGNSAPDKSGLPSDRFSAERTGGSVSTLTIQRTQQEDSAVYLCASSSPRQAQETQYFGPGTRLLVL.

This clonotype was observed many times. This chain links TRBV11-2 with TRBJ2-1; 7 bases agree with TRBD2. Per the germline V gene, CDR1 is SGHAT and CDR2 is FQNNGV. The ends lost 1 base at V and 7 bases at J; junction bases unmatched: 19. This CDR3 is 19 amino acids long. CDR3 amino acids: CASSLVQNRDYRRGNEQFF. The CDR3 bases are TGTGCCAGCAGCTTAGTACAAAACCGGGACTACCGGCGTGGAAATGAGCAGTTCTTC.

At least ten counts were recorded for this clonotype. The chain links TRBV6-1 to TRBJ1-2; TRBD1 matches at 7 bases. The length of the CDR3 is 13 residues. Germline assignment: CDR1 MNHNS and CDR2 SASEGT. Germline trimming cut 6 bases from V and 6 bases from J; bases unmatched to any gene: 7. The DNA of the CDR3 is TGTGCCAGCAGAGCAACAGGGGCGGATGGCTACACCTTC. It specifies CASRATGADGYTF.